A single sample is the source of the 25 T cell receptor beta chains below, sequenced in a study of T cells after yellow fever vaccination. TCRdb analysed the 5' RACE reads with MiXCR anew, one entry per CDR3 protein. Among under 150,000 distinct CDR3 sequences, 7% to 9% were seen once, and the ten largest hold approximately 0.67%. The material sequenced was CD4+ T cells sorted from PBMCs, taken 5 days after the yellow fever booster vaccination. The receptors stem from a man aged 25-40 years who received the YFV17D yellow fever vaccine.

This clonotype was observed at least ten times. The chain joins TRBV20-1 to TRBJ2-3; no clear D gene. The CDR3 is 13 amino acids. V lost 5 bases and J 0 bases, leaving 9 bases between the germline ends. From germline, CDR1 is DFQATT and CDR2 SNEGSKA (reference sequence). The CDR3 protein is CSAPLLSTDTQYF. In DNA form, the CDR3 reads TGCAGTGCTCCTCTCCTAAGCACAGATACGCAGTATTTT.

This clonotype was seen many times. This CDR3 reads CASSLVAGGYEQYF. Here the CDR3 DNA reads TGTGCCAGCAGCTTAGTAGCGGGAGGCTACGAGCAGTACTTC. The chain recombines TRBV7-2 with TRBJ2-7, with 10 bases aligning to TRBD2. The CDR3 has 14 residues. Trimming cost V 1 base and J 3 bases; bases outside gene matches: 0. CDR1 is SGHTA and CDR2 is FQGNSA in the germline V gene.

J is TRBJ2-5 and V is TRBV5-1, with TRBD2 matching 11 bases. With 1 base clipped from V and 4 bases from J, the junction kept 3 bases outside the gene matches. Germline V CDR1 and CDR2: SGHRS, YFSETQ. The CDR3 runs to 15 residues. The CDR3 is CASSLTSGSVETQYF. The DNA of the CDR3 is TGCGCCAGCAGCTTGACTAGCGGGAGTGTAGAGACCCAGTACTTC.

The CDR3 region is CSARKAPGQGRNEQFF. The DNA for the CDR3 is TGCAGTGCTAGAAAGGCCCCAGGACAGGGTAGGAATGAGCAGTTCTTC. This chain connects TRBV20-1 to TRBJ2-1, with 8 bases identical to TRBD1. Trimming removed 2 bases from V and 7 bases from J; junction bases left unmatched: 13. The CDR3 is 16 amino acids. Germline V lookup: CDR1 DFQATT, CDR2 SNEGSKA (reference sequence).

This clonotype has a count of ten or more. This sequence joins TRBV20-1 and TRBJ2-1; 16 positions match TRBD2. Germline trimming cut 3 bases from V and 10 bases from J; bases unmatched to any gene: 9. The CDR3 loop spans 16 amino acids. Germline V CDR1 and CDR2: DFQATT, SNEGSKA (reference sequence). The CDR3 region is CSARGTSGRAPPEQFF. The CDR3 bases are TGCAGTGCTAGGGGGACTAGCGGGAGGGCACCGCCCGAGCAGTTCTTC.

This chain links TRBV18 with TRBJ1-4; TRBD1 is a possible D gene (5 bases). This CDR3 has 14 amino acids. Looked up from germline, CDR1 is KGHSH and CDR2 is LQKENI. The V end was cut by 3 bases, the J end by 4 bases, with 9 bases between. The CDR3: CASSPGTNNEKLFF. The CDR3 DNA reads TGTGCCAGCTCACCCGGGACCAATAATGAAAAACTGTTTTTT.

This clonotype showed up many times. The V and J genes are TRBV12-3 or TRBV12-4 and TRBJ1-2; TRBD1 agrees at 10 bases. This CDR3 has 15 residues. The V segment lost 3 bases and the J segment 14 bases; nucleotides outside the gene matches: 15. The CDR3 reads CASSFGDRGAQDLTF. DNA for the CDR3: TGTGCCAGCAGTTTTGGGGACAGGGGTGCTCAAGATCTAACCTTC.

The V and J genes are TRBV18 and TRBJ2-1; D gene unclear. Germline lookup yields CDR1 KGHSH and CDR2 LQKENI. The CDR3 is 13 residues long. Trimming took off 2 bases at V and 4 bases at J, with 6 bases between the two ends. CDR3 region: CASSPIRYNEQFF. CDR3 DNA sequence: TGTGCCAGCTCACCAATAAGGTACAATGAGCAGTTCTTC.

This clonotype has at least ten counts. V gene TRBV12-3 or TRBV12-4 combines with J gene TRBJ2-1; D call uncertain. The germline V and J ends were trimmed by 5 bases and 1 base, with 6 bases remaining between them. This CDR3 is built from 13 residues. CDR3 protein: CASSPASYNEQFF. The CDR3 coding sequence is TGTGCCAGCAGTCCCGCGTCCTACAATGAGCAGTTCTTC.

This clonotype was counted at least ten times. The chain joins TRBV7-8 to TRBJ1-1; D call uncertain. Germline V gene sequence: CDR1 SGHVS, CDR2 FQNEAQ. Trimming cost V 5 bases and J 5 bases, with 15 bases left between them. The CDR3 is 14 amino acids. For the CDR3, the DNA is TGTGCCAGCAGCCTCTCGGACCTGGGAACTGAAGCTTTCTTT. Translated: CASSLSDLGTEAFF.

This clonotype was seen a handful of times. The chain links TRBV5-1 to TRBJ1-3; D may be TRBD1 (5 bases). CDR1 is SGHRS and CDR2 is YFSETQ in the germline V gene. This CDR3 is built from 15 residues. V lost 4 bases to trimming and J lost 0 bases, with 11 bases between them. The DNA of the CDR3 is TGCGCCAGCAGCCGGGGGGATCGCTCTGGAAACACCATATATTTT. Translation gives CASSRGDRSGNTIYF.

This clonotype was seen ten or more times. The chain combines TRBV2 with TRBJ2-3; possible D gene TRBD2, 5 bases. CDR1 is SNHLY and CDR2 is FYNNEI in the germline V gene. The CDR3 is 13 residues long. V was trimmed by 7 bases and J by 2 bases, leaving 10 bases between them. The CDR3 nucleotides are TGTGCCAGCAACCTACTAGACACAGATACGCAGTATTTT. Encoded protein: CASNLLDTDTQYF.

The CDR3 region is CASSQGAGAISYEQYF. The CDR3 DNA reads TGTGCCAGCAGCCAAGGGGCGGGCGCCATCTCCTACGAGCAGTACTTC. This chain links TRBV3-1 with TRBJ2-7; D might be TRBD2 (5 bases). Germline loops: CDR1 LGHDT, CDR2 YNNKEL (reference sequence). Trimming took 1 base from V and 0 from J, leaving 13 bases between them. The CDR3 is 16 amino acids.

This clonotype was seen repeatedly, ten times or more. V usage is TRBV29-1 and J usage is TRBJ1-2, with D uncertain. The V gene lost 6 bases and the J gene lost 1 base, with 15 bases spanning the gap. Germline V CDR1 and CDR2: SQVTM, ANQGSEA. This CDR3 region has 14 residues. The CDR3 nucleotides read TGCAGCGTCTCATTAAGGACGGGTAACTATGGCTACACCTTC. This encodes CSVSLRTGNYGYTF.

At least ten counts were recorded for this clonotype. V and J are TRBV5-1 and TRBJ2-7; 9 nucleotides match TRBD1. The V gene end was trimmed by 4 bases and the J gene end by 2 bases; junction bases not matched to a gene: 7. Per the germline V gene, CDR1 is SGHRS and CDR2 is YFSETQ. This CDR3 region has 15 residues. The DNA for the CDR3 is TGCGCCAGCAGCACCCTGGGACAGGGCCCCTACGAGCAGTACTTC. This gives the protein CASSTLGQGPYEQYF.

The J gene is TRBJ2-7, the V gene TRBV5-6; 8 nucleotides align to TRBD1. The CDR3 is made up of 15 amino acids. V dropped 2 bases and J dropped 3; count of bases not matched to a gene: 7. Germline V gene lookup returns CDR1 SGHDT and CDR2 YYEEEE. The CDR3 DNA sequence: TGTGCCAGCAGCTTCCCCGGGACAGGCCTCTACGAGCAGTACTTC. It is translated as CASSFPGTGLYEQYF.

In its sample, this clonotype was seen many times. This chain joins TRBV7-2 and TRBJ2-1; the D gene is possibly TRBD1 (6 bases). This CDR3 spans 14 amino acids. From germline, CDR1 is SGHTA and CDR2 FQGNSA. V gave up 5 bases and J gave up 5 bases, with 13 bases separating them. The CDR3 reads CASSTQQGNNEQFF. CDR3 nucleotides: TGTGCCAGCAGCACTCAACAGGGAAACAATGAGCAGTTCTTC.

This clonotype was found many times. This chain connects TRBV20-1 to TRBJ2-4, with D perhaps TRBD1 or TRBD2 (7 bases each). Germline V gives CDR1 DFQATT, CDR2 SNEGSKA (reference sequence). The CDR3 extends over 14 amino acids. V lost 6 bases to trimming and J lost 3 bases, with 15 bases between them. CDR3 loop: CSARGGLDKNIQYF. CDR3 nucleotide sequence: TGCAGTGCCAGGGGGGGGCTTGACAAAAACATTCAGTACTTC.

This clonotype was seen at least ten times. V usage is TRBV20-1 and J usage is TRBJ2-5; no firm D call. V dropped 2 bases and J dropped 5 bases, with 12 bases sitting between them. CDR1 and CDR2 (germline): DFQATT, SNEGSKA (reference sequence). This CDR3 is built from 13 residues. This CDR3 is CSARSGSGETQYF. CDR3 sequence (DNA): TGCAGTGCTAGATCCGGGTCCGGGGAGACCCAGTACTTC.

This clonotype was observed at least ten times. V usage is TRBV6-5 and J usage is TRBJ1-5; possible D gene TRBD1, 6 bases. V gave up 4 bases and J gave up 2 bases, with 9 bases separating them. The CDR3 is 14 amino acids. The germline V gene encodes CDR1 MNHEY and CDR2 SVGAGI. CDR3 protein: CASSWAGGNQPQHF. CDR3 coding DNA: TGTGCCAGCAGTTGGGCAGGGGGCAATCAGCCCCAGCATTTT.

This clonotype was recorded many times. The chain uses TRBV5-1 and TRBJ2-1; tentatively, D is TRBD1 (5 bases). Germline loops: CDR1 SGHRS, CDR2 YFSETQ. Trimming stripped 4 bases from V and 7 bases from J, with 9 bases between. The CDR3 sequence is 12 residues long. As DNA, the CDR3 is TGCGCCAGCAGCGACTCAGGGAATGAGCAGTTCTTC. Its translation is CASSDSGNEQFF.

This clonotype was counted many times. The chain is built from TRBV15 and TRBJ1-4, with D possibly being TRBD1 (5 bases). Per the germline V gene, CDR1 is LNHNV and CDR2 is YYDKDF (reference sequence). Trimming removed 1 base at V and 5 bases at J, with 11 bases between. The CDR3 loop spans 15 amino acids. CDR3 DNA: TGTGCCACCAGCAGAGGGACACTTGAAAATGAAAAACTGTTTTTT. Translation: CATSRGTLENEKLFF.

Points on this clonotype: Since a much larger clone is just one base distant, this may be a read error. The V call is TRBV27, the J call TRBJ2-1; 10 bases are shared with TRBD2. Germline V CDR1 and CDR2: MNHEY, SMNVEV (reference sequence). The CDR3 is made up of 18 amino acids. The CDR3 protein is CASSFWGASGSRGGEQSF. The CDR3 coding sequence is TGTGCCAGCAGTTTCTGGGGGGCTAGCGGGAGCCGGGGAGGTGAGCAGTCCTTC.

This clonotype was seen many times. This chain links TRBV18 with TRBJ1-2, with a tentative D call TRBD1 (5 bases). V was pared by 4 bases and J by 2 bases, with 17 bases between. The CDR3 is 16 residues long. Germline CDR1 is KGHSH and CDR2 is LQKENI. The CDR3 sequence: CASSLVPREGNYGYTF. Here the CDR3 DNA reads TGTGCCAGCTCACTCGTACCCCGGGAGGGGAACTATGGCTACACCTTC.

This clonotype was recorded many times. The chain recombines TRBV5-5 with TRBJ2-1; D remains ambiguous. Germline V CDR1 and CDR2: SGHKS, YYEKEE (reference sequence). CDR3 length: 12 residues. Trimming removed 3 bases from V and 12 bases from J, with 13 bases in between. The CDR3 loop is CASSSLAERQFF. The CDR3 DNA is TGTGCCAGCAGCTCCCTTGCCGAGCGGCAGTTCTTC.